This TCR beta chain is drawn from a study of cytomegalovirus exposure and HLA in healthy donors. General study points: It was reported that the classifier diagnosed cytomegalovirus status with high specificity and sensitivity in both the original and validation cohorts. Common viral pathogens seemed to be connected with several of the most significant clusters, according to a later analysis. TCR beta V- and J-gene trimming was later associated with a missense DCLRE1C variant.

Regarding donors, all were healthy bone marrow donors. Deletions cut 6 bases from V and 0 bases from J, with 14 bases between. The V gene's germline CDR1 is SNHLY and CDR2 FYNNEI. This CDR3 is 15 amino acids long. In the PCR, 60 Vbeta and 13 Jbeta primers were used. Assay: immunoSEQ multiplex PCR; the TCRdb copy retains only in-frame clones and omits some. The sample holds over 75,000 clones; 79% are singletons and the top ten take about 3.5%. This clone was recorded a few times. Its specificity is unknown. This receptor was identified in a male donor in good health and CMV-seropositive. Sequenced material: PBMCs. The rearrangement uses TRBV2 and TRBJ1-1, with no clear D. CDR3 protein: CASSPRVAMNTEAFF. The CDR3 nucleotides are TGTGCCAGCAGCCCGAGGGTAGCAATGAACACTGAAGCTTTCTTT.